The next 32 T cell receptor beta chains were all read from a single sample in a study of cytomegalovirus exposure and HLA in healthy donors. In the PCR, 60 Vbeta and 13 Jbeta primers were used. Assay used: immunoSEQ multiplex PCR; TCRdb lists only in-frame clones, some missing. The sample includes some 170,000 clones, approximately 79% seen only once; the top ten take around 4%. Sequenced input: PBMCs. The receptors originated from a middle-aged man in good health and CMV-seronegative.

This clone occurred once. V and J are TRBV27 and TRBJ1-3, with D maybe TRBD1 (6 bases). The V and J ends lost 2 bases and 1 base respectively, with 18 bases between them. The CDR3 spans 18 residues. The germline CDR1 and CDR2 sequences are MNHEY and SMNVEV (reference sequence). The CDR3 reads CASSLRGGQQLSGNTIYF. CDR3 coding DNA: TGTGCCAGCAGTTTAAGGGGTGGACAGCAACTTTCTGGAAACACCATATATTTT.

The CDR3 region is CASSYSQGISYEQYF. The CDR3 DNA is TGTGCCAGCAGTTACTCTCAGGGGATCAGCTACGAGCAGTACTTC. This sequence joins TRBV6-5 and TRBJ2-7; tentatively, D is TRBD1 (6 bases). The germline CDR1 and CDR2 sequences are MNHEY and SVGAGI. This CDR3 is built from 15 residues. The ends were cut back, 0 bases at V and 3 bases at J, with 12 bases in the middle.

The V gene is TRBV5-1, the J gene TRBJ2-5, with TRBD1 identical over 8 bases. With V trimmed by 3 bases and J by 4 bases, 2 bases remained unmatched. The CDR3 is 13 residues long. Per germline, CDR1 SGHRS and CDR2 YFSETQ. The CDR3 sequence: CASSSTGGETQYF. Written as DNA, the CDR3 is TGCGCCAGCAGCTCAACAGGGGGAGAGACCCAGTACTTC.

This chain connects TRBV4-1 to TRBJ1-5; tentatively, D is TRBD1 (5 bases). This CDR3 comprises 16 residues. The V and J ends lost 4 bases and 3 bases respectively, with 16 bases between them. The germline V gene encodes CDR1 MGHRA and CDR2 YSYEKL. The CDR3, as DNA: TGCGCCAGCAGCCCTATTCCACAGGTTAACAATCAGCCCCAGCATTTT. It codes for CASSPIPQVNNQPQHF.

This chain links TRBV9 with TRBJ1-6; TRBD1 matches 7 bases. V shed 7 bases and J 7 bases; nucleotides not matched to a gene: 2. Germline V gene lookup returns CDR1 SGDLS and CDR2 YYNGEE. The CDR3 sequence is 12 residues long. The chain's CDR3 is CASGRGNSPLHF. CDR3 coding DNA: TGTGCCAGCGGCAGGGGGAATTCACCCCTCCACTTT. The variable domain in full, with the rest retrieved from reference TRBV9 and TRBJ1-6, is DSGVTQTPKHLITATGQRVTLRCSPRSGDLSVYWYQQSLDQGLQFLIQYYNGEERAKGNILERFSAQQFPDLHSELNLSSLELGDSALYFCASGRGNSPLHFGNGTRLTVT.

This chain joins TRBV28 and TRBJ2-7; D is unclear. Germline V lookup: CDR1 MDHEN, CDR2 SYDVKM. V was cut by 8 bases and J by 0 bases, with 5 bases left in between. The CDR3 is 11 amino acids. CDR3 sequence: CASQDSYEQYF. CDR3 sequence (DNA): TGTGCCAGCCAGGACTCCTACGAGCAGTACTTC.

The count of this clone is one. This rearrangement joins TRBV5-1 to TRBJ2-3; D perhaps matches TRBD2 (6 bases). CDR3 size: 15 residues. The germline V gene has CDR1 SGHRS and CDR2 YFSETQ. Trimming stripped 0 bases from V and 6 bases from J, with 14 bases between. The DNA of the CDR3 is TGCGCCAGCAGCTTGGGCCAGGGAGGTTCCGATACGCAGTATTTT. Its translation is CASSLGQGGSDTQYF. The complete variable domain, with remaining parts taken from reference TRBV5-1 and TRBJ2-3, reads KAGVTQTPRYLIKTRGQQVTLSCSPISGHRSVSWYQQTPGQGLQFLFEYFSETQRNKGNFPGRFSGRQFSNSRSEMNVSTLELGDSALYLCASSLGQGGSDTQYFGPGTRLTVL.

The V call is TRBV5-3, the J call TRBJ2-5, with D possibly being TRBD2 (7 bases). TRBV5-3 is flagged as an ORF with uncertain function. Trimming removed 4 bases from V and 5 bases from J, with 12 bases in between. The CDR3 is 13 residues long. The CDR3 DNA reads as TGTGCCAGAAGCCCGGGGGGCCTTGAGACCCAGTACTTC. It yields the protein CARSPGGLETQYF.

The sample holds a few counts of this clone. This chain uses TRBV2 with TRBJ1-4, with 7 bases aligning to TRBD1. This CDR3 is built from 16 residues. The V gene's germline CDR1 is SNHLY and CDR2 FYNNEI. V lost 6 bases to trimming and J lost 0 bases; unmatched junction nucleotides: 7. Here the CDR3 reads CASRWGDRTTNEKLFF. DNA of the CDR3: TGTGCCAGCAGGTGGGGGGACAGAACAACTAATGAAAAACTGTTTTTT. Combining the CDR3 with reference TRBV2 and TRBJ1-4 gives the whole variable domain EPEVTQTPSHQVTQMGQEVILRCVPISNHLYFYWYRQILGQKVEFLVSFYNNEISEKSEIFDDQFSVERPDGSNFTLKIRSTKLEDSAMYFCASRWGDRTTNEKLFFGSGTQLSVL.

The rearrangement uses TRBV12-5 and TRBJ2-3, with D maybe TRBD2 (5 bases). V was trimmed by 0 bases and J by 8 bases, leaving 18 bases between them. This CDR3 spans 16 amino acids. Germline V lookup: CDR1 LGHNT, CDR2 FRNRAP. As DNA, the CDR3 is TGTGCTAGTGGTTTGGTACCCGCGGATTTGAGCGGTACGCAGTATTTT. Amino acid sequence: CASGLVPADLSGTQYF.

The V call is TRBV7-9, the J call TRBJ2-7, with D unresolved. Trimming shortened V by 2 bases and J by 3 bases, and 17 bases separated the two germline ends. CDR1 SEHNR and CDR2 FQNEAQ come from the germline V gene (reference sequence). The CDR3 is 16 residues long. CDR3 nucleotides: TGTGCCAGCAGCTTATTATTGGCCCCGGGTCTCTACGAGCAGTACTTC. Translated: CASSLLLAPGLYEQYF.

V is TRBV2 and J is TRBJ1-2; D might be TRBD1 (5 bases). The V gene lost 1 base and the J gene lost 5 bases, with 11 bases spanning the gap. In germline, CDR1 is SNHLY, CDR2 FYNNEI. The CDR3 has 14 amino acids. The CDR3 spells CASSEDGAGYGYTF. The CDR3 coding sequence is TGTGCCAGCAGTGAAGATGGGGCAGGTTATGGCTACACCTTC.

The rearrangement uses TRBV5-1 and TRBJ2-7, with 9 bases aligning to TRBD1. This CDR3 is 15 amino acids long. Trimming cost V 0 bases and J 4 bases; bases outside gene matches: 5. Germline CDR1 and CDR2: SGHRS and YFSETQ. CDR3 sequence: CASSLGGDRVYEQYF. CDR3 bases: TGCGCCAGCAGCTTGGGTGGGGACAGGGTGTACGAGCAGTACTTC.

This chain joins TRBV7-3 and TRBJ2-3; perhaps TRBD2 as D (6 bases). This CDR3 has 13 amino acids. Trimming left V 4 bases short and J 5 bases short, with 10 bases between. The germline gives CDR1 SGHTA, CDR2 FQGTGA. CDR3 coding DNA: TGTGCCAGCAGCTCCCGGAGGGGAGATACGCAGTATTTT. This gives the protein CASSSRRGDTQYF.

The rearrangement uses TRBV7-2 and TRBJ1-2; TRBD1 agrees at 12 bases. The CDR3 has 16 amino acids. The J segment lost 8 bases and the V segment lost 3 bases, leaving 10 bases of the junction unmatched. CDR1 is SGHTA, CDR2 FQGNSA, per germline. This chain's CDR3 is CASSFLTGTGGEGYTF. CDR3 sequence (DNA): TGTGCCAGCAGCTTCCTCACCGGGACAGGGGGCGAGGGCTACACCTTC.

The J gene is TRBJ2-5, the V gene TRBV5-1; D not certain. The CDR3 covers 13 residues. CDR1 SGHRS and CDR2 YFSETQ come from the germline V gene. V lost 0 bases to trimming and J lost 4 bases, with 7 bases between them. CDR3 protein: CASSLANRETQYF. In DNA, the CDR3 is TGCGCCAGCAGCTTGGCGAACAGAGAGACCCAGTACTTC.

The rearrangement joins TRBV2 to TRBJ2-2; D is possibly TRBD1 (6 bases). The germline V and J ends were trimmed by 4 bases and 1 base, with 7 bases remaining between them. Germline assignment: CDR1 SNHLY and CDR2 FYNNEI. The CDR3 loop spans 14 amino acids. The chain's CDR3 is CASSGDKNTGELFF. The CDR3 DNA reads TGTGCCAGCAGTGGGGACAAGAACACCGGGGAGCTGTTTTTT.

This chain joins TRBV30 and TRBJ2-3; 8 bases fit TRBD2. The CDR3 runs to 15 residues. The V and J ends lost 0 bases and 2 bases, in that order; junction bases with no gene match: 4. The germline V gene encodes CDR1 GTSNPN and CDR2 SVGIG (reference sequence). The CDR3 sequence is CAWSVVAGITDTQYF. The CDR3 DNA is TGTGCCTGGAGTGTAGTAGCGGGGATCACAGATACGCAGTATTTT.

The rearrangement joins TRBV6-5 to TRBJ2-3; D gene ambiguous. Germline V CDR1 and CDR2: MNHEY, SVGAGI. Trimming cost V 2 bases and J 2 bases, with 5 bases left between them. CDR3 length: 13 residues. CDR3 coding DNA: TGTGCCAGCAGTTACATCTTCACAGATACGCAGTATTTT. This encodes CASSYIFTDTQYF.

This clone occurred a few times. This rearrangement joins TRBV7-9 to TRBJ2-5; 7 bases fit TRBD1. The closer fit of TRBJ2-7 to the DNA end suggests the J call may be wrong. Germline V lookup: CDR1 SEHNR, CDR2 FQNEAQ (reference sequence). The CDR3 runs to 15 residues. The CDR3 nucleotides read TGTGCCAGCAGCCCCCAGGGGGTCCCCCGCTACGAGCAGTACTTC. It yields the protein CASSPQGVPRYEQYF.

CDR3 in amino acids: CASNRDRTRNSPLHF. In DNA, the CDR3 is TGTGCCAGCAACCGGGACAGGACGCGGAATTCACCCCTCCACTTT. The gene calls are TRBV6-4 and TRBJ1-6; 8 bases are a match to TRBD1. CDR3 length: 15 amino acids. The germline V gene has CDR1 MRHNA and CDR2 SNTAGT. V gave up 7 bases and J gave up 7 bases; unmatched junction bases: 9.

J is TRBJ1-6 and V is TRBV6-1; D might be TRBD1 (6 bases). The ends were cut back, 6 bases at V and 6 bases at J, with 15 bases in the middle. The germline CDR1 and CDR2 sequences are MNHNS and SASEGT. The CDR3 runs 15 residues. As DNA, the CDR3 is TGTGCCAGCAGCGCCGGTCAGGGGATTAATTCACCCCTCCACTTT. The encoded protein is CASSAGQGINSPLHF.

This chain joins TRBV7-9 and TRBJ2-3, with D possibly being TRBD2 (6 bases). With 3 bases removed from V and 1 base from J, the gap between germline ends came to 11 bases. The germline gives CDR1 SEHNR, CDR2 FQNEAQ (reference sequence). The length of the CDR3 is 15 residues. The CDR3 DNA follows: TGTGCCAGCAGCTTCTACGGGAGAGGCACAGATACGCAGTATTTT. Its protein is CASSFYGRGTDTQYF.

This clone was detected only a few times. The rearrangement joins TRBV6-5 to TRBJ1-6; TRBD1 matches 7 bases. Unmatched junction bases numbered 5, after V lost 6 bases and J lost 3 bases. The germline V gene has CDR1 MNHEY and CDR2 SVGAGI. The CDR3 loop spans 15 amino acids. CDR3 region: CASRGQSDYNSPLHF. The CDR3 nucleotides read TGTGCCAGCAGGGGACAGTCCGACTATAATTCACCCCTCCACTTT.

The J gene is TRBJ2-2, the V gene TRBV5-1; the match to TRBD1 covers 7 bases. This CDR3 comprises 14 residues. The ends lost 3 bases at V and 7 bases at J; junction bases unmatched: 6. Looked up from germline, CDR1 is SGHRS and CDR2 is YFSETQ. CDR3 sequence reads: CASSYKQGSGELFF. CDR3 DNA: TGCGCCAGCAGCTACAAACAGGGGAGCGGGGAGCTGTTTTTT. Combining the CDR3 with reference TRBV5-1 and TRBJ2-2 gives the whole variable domain KAGVTQTPRYLIKTRGQQVTLSCSPISGHRSVSWYQQTPGQGLQFLFEYFSETQRNKGNFPGRFSGRQFSNSRSEMNVSTLELGDSALYLCASSYKQGSGELFFGEGSRLTVL.

Only one count was recorded for this clone. The V and J genes are TRBV9 and TRBJ2-1, with 9 positions matching TRBD2. There are 20 residues in the CDR3. After removal of 0 bases from V and 7 bases from J, the junction contained 20 bases not matched to a gene. Germline V gene sequence: CDR1 SGDLS, CDR2 YYNGEE. CDR3 residues: CASSVVASGANPFRGNEQFF. CDR3 DNA sequence: TGTGCCAGCAGCGTAGTGGCTAGCGGGGCTAATCCGTTTAGAGGTAATGAGCAGTTCTTC. Full variable domain (remainder filled in from reference TRBV9 and TRBJ2-1): DSGVTQTPKHLITATGQRVTLRCSPRSGDLSVYWYQQSLDQGLQFLIQYYNGEERAKGNILERFSAQQFPDLHSELNLSSLELGDSALYFCASSVVASGANPFRGNEQFFGPGTRLTVL.

This chain links TRBV28 with TRBJ1-5, with D perhaps matching TRBD1 (5 bases). This CDR3 comprises 14 residues. Germline V gene data show CDR1 as MDHEN and CDR2 as SYDVKM. V was clipped by 10 bases and J by 3 bases, with 16 bases between them. CDR3 coding DNA: TGTGCCACCTACGGACAAGCAATCAATCAGCCCCAGCATTTT. Translation: CATYGQAINQPQHF.

The chain joins TRBV4-1 to TRBJ1-2; 7 bases align to TRBD1. This CDR3 has 15 residues. The germline CDR1 and CDR2 sequences are MGHRA and YSYEKL. Trimming at V came to 0 bases and at J to 7 bases, leaving 8 bases not matched to a gene. The CDR3 here is CASSQESTGVFGYTF. The CDR3 DNA sequence: TGCGCCAGCAGCCAAGAATCCACAGGGGTGTTTGGCTACACCTTC.

The chain recombines TRBV7-2 with TRBJ2-1, with D perhaps matching TRBD1 (7 bases). The CDR3 has 16 residues. The germline V gene has CDR1 SGHTA and CDR2 FQGNSA. Between the trimmed V and J ends, which lost 4 bases and 0 bases, there was a span of 13 bases. The CDR3 reads CASSYSGGLSYNEQFF. Here the CDR3 DNA reads TGTGCCAGCAGCTACTCAGGGGGGCTCTCCTACAATGAGCAGTTCTTC.

This clone showed up just a few times. This rearrangement joins TRBV5-5 to TRBJ1-1; TRBD1 is a possible D gene (6 bases). Trimming pared 0 bases from V and 7 bases from J, leaving 10 bases between. This CDR3 region has 13 residues. From germline, CDR1 is SGHKS and CDR2 YYEKEE (reference sequence). CDR3 residues: CASSLVGASEAFF. Written as DNA, the CDR3 is TGTGCCAGCAGCTTGGTGGGGGCGAGTGAAGCTTTCTTT. Full variable domain (rest looked up from reference TRBV5-5 and TRBJ1-1): DAGVTQSPTHLIKTRGQQVTLRCSPISGHKSVSWYQQVLGQGPQFIFQYYEKEERGRGNFPDRFSARQFPNYSSELNVNALLLGDSALYLCASSLVGASEAFFGQGTRLTVV.

This chain links TRBV7-9 with TRBJ1-1; 7 bases match TRBD1. V shed 3 bases and J 7 bases; nucleotides not matched to a gene: 8. The CDR3 length is 14 residues. Germline V gene sequence: CDR1 SEHNR, CDR2 FQNEAQ (reference sequence). DNA of the CDR3: TGTGCCAGCAGCTTCTCCGGGACAGCGATTGAAGCTTTCTTT. Protein sequence: CASSFSGTAIEAFF. Variable domain in full (rest from reference TRBV7-9 and TRBJ1-1): DTGVSQNPRHKITKRGQNVTFRCDPISEHNRLYWYRQTLGQGPEFLTYFQNEAQLEKSRLLSDRFSAERPKGSFSTLEIQRTEQGDSAMYLCASSFSGTAIEAFFGQGTRLTVV.

This chain joins TRBV7-3 and TRBJ2-7; 12 positions agree with TRBD1. In germline, CDR1 is SGHTA, CDR2 FQGTGA. V shed 1 base and J 2 bases; nucleotides not matched to a gene: 15. This CDR3 is 20 amino acids long. CDR3 coding DNA: TGTGCCAGCAGCTTAAACAGGGGACAGGGGGCCCCCCAGTTTACCTACGAGCAGTACTTC. It translates to CASSLNRGQGAPQFTYEQYF.